The rows below give T cell receptor beta chains drawn from one sample of a study of molecular identifiers for immune sequencing clone quantification. TCRdb reanalysed the PCR reads using MiXCR and keeps one entry per CDR3 protein. Among a few hundred thousand distinct CDR3 sequences, 20% to 25% were seen once, and the ten largest hold about 0.84%. Sequencing was performed on naive CD8+ T cells from blood, with Jurkat cell RNA spiked in. All receptors derive from a human donor in good health. Some libraries in this study had Jurkat cell RNA spiked in. Both conserved end residues are part of each CDR3. Fields, in order: V gene, D gene, clone size, J gene, CDR3 DNA, CDR3 protein. The D gene is left open where the match is weak. Only some rows state a clone size, as once, few, many or a class for expanded clones.

TRBV20-1	TRBD2	many	TRBJ2-3	TGCAGTGCGAGGACTAGCGGGTCGGGTTGGGTTGATACGCAGTATTTT	CSARTSGSGWVDTQYF
TRBV12-3/TRBV12-4	TRBD1	few	TRBJ1-1	TGTGCCAGCAGCCCAAAACCCAGGGGGCGTCTTGCTGAAGCTTTCTTT	CASSPKPRGRLAEAFF
TRBV20-1	.	many	TRBJ1-1	TGCAGTGCTGAGGGGGGGCAGGCTGAAGCTTTCTTT	CSAEGGQAEAFF
TRBV4-3	TRBD1	.	TRBJ2-7	TGCGCCAGCAGCCAAGATCCGGGGACAGGGGCCTACGAGCAGTACTTC	CASSQDPGTGAYEQYF
TRBV7-9	.	many	TRBJ2-7	TGTGCCAGCAGCTTAGCGCCGGGCTACGAGCAGTACTTC	CASSLAPGYEQYF
TRBV2	.	.	TRBJ1-1	TGTGCCAGCAGTAAGGAAAGCTGGGGGTCCACTGAAGCTTTCTTT	CASSKESWGSTEAFF
TRBV5-1	.	few	TRBJ2-1	TGCGCCAGCAGCTTGGCCTACGGAGAGGCGGAGATAGGCGAGCAGTTCTTC	CASSLAYGEAEIGEQFF
TRBV2	TRBD2	.	TRBJ2-1	TGTGCCCCCCGGAGGGGAGGGGAGCAGTTCTTC	CAPRRGGEQFF
TRBV29-1	.	many	TRBJ1-1	TGCAGCGTTGAAGACGGGGAAACCACTGAAGCTTTCTTT	CSVEDGETTEAFF
TRBV9	.	.	TRBJ2-7	TGTGCCAGCAGCGTAGGGGTAGCGGATTACGAGCAGTACTTC	CASSVGVADYEQYF
TRBV7-9	TRBD2	.	TRBJ2-1	TGTGCCAGCAGCTCCGTCGGGGGGGGCCCTGGGAATGAGCAGTTCTTC	CASSSVGGGPGNEQFF
TRBV6-2/TRBV6-3	TRBD2	.	TRBJ2-4	TGTGCCAGCAGTTCCCGGGACTACCTCCCTGCGAACATTCAGTACTTC	CASSSRDYLPANIQYF